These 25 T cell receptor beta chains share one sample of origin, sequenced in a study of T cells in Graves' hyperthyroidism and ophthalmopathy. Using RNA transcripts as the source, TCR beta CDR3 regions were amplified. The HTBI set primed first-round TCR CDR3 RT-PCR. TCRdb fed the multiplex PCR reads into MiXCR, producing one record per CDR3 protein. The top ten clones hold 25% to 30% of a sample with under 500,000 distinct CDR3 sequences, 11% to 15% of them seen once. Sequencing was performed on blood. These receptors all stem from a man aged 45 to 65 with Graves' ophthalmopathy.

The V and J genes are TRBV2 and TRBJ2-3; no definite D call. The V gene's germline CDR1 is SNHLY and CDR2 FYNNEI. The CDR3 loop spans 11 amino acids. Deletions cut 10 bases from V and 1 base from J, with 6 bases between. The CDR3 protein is CAKSRTDTQYF. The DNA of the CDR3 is TGTGCCAAAAGTCGCACAGATACGCAGTATTTT. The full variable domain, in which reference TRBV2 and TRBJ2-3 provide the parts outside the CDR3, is EPEVTQTPSHQVTQMGQEVILRCVPISNHLYFYWYRQILGQKVEFLVSFYNNEISEKSEIFDDQFSVERPDGSNFTLKIRSTKLEDSAMYFCAKSRTDTQYFGPGTRLTVL.

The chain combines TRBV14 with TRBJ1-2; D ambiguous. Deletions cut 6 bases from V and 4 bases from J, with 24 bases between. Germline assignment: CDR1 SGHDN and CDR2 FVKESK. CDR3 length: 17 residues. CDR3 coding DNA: TGTGCCAGCAGTCATGGTCGTTACTATTACACCCCCTATGGCTACACCTTC. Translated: CASSHGRYYYTPYGYTF.

The CDR3 sequence: CASSKRDRVHEQYF. The CDR3 region has the DNA TGCGCCAGCAGCAAACGGGACAGGGTACACGAGCAGTACTTC. The chain is built from TRBV5-1 and TRBJ2-7; 9 nucleotides align to TRBD1. Germline V gene sequence: CDR1 SGHRS, CDR2 YFSETQ. CDR3 size: 14 residues. The trim removed 4 bases at V and 5 bases at J, leaving 7 bases unmatched. Supplemented by reference TRBV5-1 and TRBJ2-7, the full variable domain reads KAGVTQTPRYLIKTRGQQVTLSCSPISGHRSVSWYQQTPGQGLQFLFEYFSETQRNKGNFPGRFSGRQFSNSRSEMNVSTLELGDSALYLCASSKRDRVHEQYFGPGTRLTVT.

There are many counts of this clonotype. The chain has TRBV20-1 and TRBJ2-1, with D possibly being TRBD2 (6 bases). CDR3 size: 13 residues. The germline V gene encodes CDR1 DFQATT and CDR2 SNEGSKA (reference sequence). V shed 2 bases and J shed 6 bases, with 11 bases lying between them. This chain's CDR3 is CSARTSWGNEQFF. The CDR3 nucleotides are TGCAGTGCTAGAACTAGCTGGGGCAATGAGCAGTTCTTC.

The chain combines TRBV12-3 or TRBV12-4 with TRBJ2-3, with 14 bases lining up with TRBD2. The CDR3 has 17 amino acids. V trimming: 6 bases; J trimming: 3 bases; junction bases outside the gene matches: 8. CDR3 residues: CASSPGTSGSSTDTQYF. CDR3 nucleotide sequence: TGTGCCAGCAGCCCTGGGACTAGCGGGAGTTCAACAGATACGCAGTATTTT.

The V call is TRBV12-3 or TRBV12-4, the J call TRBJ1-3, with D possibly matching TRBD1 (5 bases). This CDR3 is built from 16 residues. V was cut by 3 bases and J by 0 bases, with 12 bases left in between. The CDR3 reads CASSLGGSLSGNTIYF. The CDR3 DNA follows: TGTGCCAGCAGTTTGGGGGGATCCCTCTCTGGAAACACCATATATTTT.

The CDR3 DNA follows: TGTGCCAGTCGAGAGCGGGAGGGCCCGTACCGTGAGCAGTTCTTC. Encoded protein: CASREREGPYREQFF. This sequence joins TRBV19 and TRBJ2-1; 10 bases fit TRBD2. Per the germline V gene, CDR1 is LNHDA and CDR2 is SQIVND (reference sequence). J gave up 9 bases and V 8 bases, and 13 bases lay outside the gene matches. The CDR3 is 15 amino acids. Looking up the rest from reference TRBV19 and TRBJ2-1 gives the full variable domain: DGGITQSPKYLFRKEGQNVTLSCEQNLNHDAMYWYRQDPGQGLRLIYYSQIVNDFQKGDIAEGYSVSREKKESFPLTVTSAQKNPTAFYLCASREREGPYREQFFGPGTRLTVL.

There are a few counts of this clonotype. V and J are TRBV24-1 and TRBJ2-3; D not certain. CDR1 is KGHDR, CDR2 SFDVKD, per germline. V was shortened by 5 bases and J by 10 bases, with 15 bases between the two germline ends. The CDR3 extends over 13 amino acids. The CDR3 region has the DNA TGTGCCACCAGTGGCTTCAGCGACCCATCGCAGTATTTT. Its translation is CATSGFSDPSQYF.

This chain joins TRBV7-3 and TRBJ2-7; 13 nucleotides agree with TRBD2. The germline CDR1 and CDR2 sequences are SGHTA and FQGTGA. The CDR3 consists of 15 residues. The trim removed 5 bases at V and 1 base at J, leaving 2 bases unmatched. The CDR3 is CASSVLAGGSYEQYF. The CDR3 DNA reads TGTGCCAGCAGCGTACTAGCGGGAGGGTCCTACGAGCAGTACTTC.

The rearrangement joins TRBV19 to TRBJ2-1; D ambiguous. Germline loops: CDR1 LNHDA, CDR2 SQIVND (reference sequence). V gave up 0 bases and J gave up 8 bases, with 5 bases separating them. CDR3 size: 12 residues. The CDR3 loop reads CASSIDRHEQFF. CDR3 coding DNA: TGTGCCAGTAGTATAGACCGGCATGAGCAGTTCTTC.

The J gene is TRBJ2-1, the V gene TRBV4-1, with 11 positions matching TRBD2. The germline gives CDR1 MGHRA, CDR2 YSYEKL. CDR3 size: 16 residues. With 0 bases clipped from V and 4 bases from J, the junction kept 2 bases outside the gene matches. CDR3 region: CASSQEGTSGYNEQFF. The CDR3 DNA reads TGCGCCAGCAGCCAAGAAGGGACTAGCGGATACAATGAGCAGTTCTTC.

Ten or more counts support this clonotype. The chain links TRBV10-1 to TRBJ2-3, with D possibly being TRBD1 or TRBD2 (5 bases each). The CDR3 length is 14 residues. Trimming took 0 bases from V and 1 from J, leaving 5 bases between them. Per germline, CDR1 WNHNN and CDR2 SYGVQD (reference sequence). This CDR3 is CASSESGGTDTQYF. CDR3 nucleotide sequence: TGCGCCAGCAGTGAGTCGGGGGGCACAGATACGCAGTATTTT.

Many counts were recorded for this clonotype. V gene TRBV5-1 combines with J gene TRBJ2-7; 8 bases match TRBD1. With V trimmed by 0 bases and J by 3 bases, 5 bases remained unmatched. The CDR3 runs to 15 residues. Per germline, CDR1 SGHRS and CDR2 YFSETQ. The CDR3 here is CASSLVTGVSYEQYF. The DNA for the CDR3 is TGCGCCAGCAGCTTGGTGACAGGGGTAAGCTACGAGCAGTACTTC.

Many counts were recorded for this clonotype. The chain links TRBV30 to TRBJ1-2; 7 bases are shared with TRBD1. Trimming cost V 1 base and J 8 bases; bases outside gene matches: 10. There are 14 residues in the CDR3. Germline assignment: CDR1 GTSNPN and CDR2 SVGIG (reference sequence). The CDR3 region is CAWSGTGQGDGYTF. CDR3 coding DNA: TGTGCCTGGAGTGGTACGGGGCAGGGGGACGGCTACACCTTC.

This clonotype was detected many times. The CDR3 nucleotides are TGTGCCAGCAGGGAGTGGGGCCTTGAAGCTTTCTTT. Translated: CASREWGLEAFF. The genes are TRBV11-2 and TRBJ1-1; perhaps TRBD1 as D (5 bases). Per germline, CDR1 SGHAT and CDR2 FQNNGV. The CDR3 extends over 12 amino acids. The V gene lost 6 bases and the J gene lost 7 bases, with 12 bases spanning the gap.

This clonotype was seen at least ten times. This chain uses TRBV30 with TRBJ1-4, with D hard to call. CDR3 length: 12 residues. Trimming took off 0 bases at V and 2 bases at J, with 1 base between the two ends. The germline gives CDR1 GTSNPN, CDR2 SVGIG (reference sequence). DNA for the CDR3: TGTGCCTGGAGTGTCACTAATGAAAAACTGTTTTTT. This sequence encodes CAWSVTNEKLFF.

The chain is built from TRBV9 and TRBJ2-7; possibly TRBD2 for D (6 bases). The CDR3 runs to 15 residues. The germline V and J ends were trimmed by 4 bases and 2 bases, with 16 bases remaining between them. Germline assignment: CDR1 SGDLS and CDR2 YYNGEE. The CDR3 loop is CASSLLSTGAYEQYF. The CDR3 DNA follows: TGTGCCAGCAGCCTCCTATCGACGGGGGCCTACGAGCAGTACTTC.

The CDR3 loop reads CASSAGLAGPTDTQYF. The CDR3 bases are TGTGCCAGCAGCGCCGGACTAGCGGGACCCACAGATACGCAGTATTTT. The J gene is TRBJ2-3, the V gene TRBV7-2; 12 nucleotides agree with TRBD2. The CDR3 contains 16 residues. Germline CDR1 reads SGHTA; CDR2 reads FQGNSA. V trimming: 5 bases; J trimming: 2 bases; junction bases outside the gene matches: 5.

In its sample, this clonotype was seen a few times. CDR3 in DNA: TGTGCCAGCAGCCAAACAACGACAGGTTATAACACCGGGGAGCTGTTTTTT. This translates into CASSQTTTGYNTGELFF. The rearrangement joins TRBV14 to TRBJ2-2; D possibly corresponds to TRBD1 (6 bases). Trimming took 2 bases from V and 2 from J, leaving 15 bases between them. This CDR3 spans 17 amino acids. Looked up from germline, CDR1 is SGHDN and CDR2 is FVKESK.

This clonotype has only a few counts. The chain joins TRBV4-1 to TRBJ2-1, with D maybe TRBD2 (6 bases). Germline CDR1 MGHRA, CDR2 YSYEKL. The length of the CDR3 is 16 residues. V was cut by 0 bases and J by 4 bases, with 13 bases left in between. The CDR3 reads CASSQDDYGTYNEQFF. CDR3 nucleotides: TGCGCCAGCAGCCAAGATGACTACGGGACTTACAATGAGCAGTTCTTC.

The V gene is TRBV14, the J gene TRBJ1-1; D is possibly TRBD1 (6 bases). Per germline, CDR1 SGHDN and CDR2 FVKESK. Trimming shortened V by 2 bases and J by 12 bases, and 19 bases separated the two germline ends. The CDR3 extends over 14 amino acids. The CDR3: CASSQSARGGGTFF. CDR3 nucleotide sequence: TGTGCCAGCAGCCAATCCGCCAGGGGTGGGGGAACTTTCTTT.

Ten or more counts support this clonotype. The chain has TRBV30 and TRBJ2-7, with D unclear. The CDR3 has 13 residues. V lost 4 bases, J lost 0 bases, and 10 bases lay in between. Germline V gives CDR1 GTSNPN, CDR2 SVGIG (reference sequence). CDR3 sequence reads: CAWTSSVSYEQYF. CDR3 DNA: TGTGCCTGGACCAGTAGTGTCTCCTACGAGCAGTACTTC.

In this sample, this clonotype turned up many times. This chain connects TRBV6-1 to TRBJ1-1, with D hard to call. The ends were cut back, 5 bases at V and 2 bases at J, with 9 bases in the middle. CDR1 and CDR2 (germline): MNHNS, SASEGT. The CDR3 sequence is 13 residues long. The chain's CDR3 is CASSTLANTEAFF. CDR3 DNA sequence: TGTGCCAGCAGTACCTTAGCAAACACTGAAGCTTTCTTT.

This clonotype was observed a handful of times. CDR3: CASSYSTGDTDTQYF. DNA for the CDR3: TGTGCCAGCAGTTACTCGACGGGGGACACAGATACGCAGTATTTT. The rearrangement links TRBV6-2 or TRBV6-3 to TRBJ2-3, with D perhaps TRBD2 (6 bases). V dropped 0 bases and J dropped 2 bases, with 9 bases sitting between them. CDR1 and CDR2 (germline): MNHEY, SVGEGT. This CDR3 has 15 amino acids.

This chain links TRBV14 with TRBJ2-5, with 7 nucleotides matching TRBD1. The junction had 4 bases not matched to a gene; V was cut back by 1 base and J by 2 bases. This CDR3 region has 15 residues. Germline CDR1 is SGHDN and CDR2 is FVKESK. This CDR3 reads CASSQARQGQETQYF. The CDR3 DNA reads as TGTGCCAGCAGCCAAGCTCGACAGGGTCAAGAGACCCAGTACTTC.